The T cell receptor (beta chain) described here comes from a study of T-cell memory formation after mild COVID-19 (dated by TCRdb to the early 2020s). Background for the entire study: TCR sequence clusters from the two donors were found to be largely donor specific. In a couple of donors, T-cell clones that expanded and contracted after mild COVID-19 were followed by sequencing TCRalpha and TCRbeta repertoires longitudinally. The cohort comprised two young, previously healthy adult volunteers, one female and one male.

V and J are truncated by 5 bases and 2 bases respectively, leaving an intervening sequence of 16 bases. The germline V gene yields SGHTA for CDR1 and FQGTGA for CDR2. The CDR3 runs 15 residues from the cysteine to the phenylalanine. CDR3 DNA only is kept here, 45 bases in frame from base 1. This clonotype was counted only a few times. This receptor's antigen is unknown. The sample holds no much larger clone one base away, and base qualities are not on file. PBMCs were isolated by Ficoll-Paque density gradient centrifugation. The investigation overall reported the following: Contracting CD4+ clones appeared mostly in the CM and EM memory subsets, whereas CD8+ clones were enriched in EMRA. The detection of some responding clones in pre-infection memory suggests that pre-existing cross-reactive memory T cells joined the SARS-CoV-2 response. Clones contracting from day 15 to 85 had balanced CD4/CD8 phenotypes, while a second wave expanding from day 15 to 37 was biased towards CD4+. The study included only two mild cases, and larger cohorts that include severe cases with pre-infection samples were judged to be necessary. SARS-CoV-2 specificity of the second-wave clones peaking on day 37 was not confirmed.

The data were produced on an Illumina NovaSeq 6000. TCRalpha and TCRbeta cDNA libraries were constructed by 5'RACE with constant-segment primers, with sample barcodes and unique molecular identifiers being introduced. RNA was extracted from every sample with Trizol reagent. Library amplification was performed in two PCR steps, and a second sample barcode and Illumina TruSeq adapters were introduced in the second step. Libraries were sequenced on an Illumina NovaSeq with 2 x 150 bp paired-end reads. Per the original workflow: The reads were demultiplexed and collapsed into UMI-guided consensus sequences using migec v1.2.7. Using mixcr v2.1.11, the UMI consensuses were aligned to TRA and TRB V and J templates and assembled into clonotypes. A clonotype was counted as expanded or contracted only when both edgeR and NoisET called the clonotype significant, with the noise models trained on biological replicates. For edgeR calls, a false discovery rate-adjusted p below 0.01 and a log2 fold-change threshold of 1 were applied. As an exploratory analysis of dynamics, PCA with hierarchical clustering was applied to max-normalized trajectories of the 1000 most abundant clonotypes. Separately sequenced CD4+ and CD8+ repertoires were used to assign a CD4 or CD8 phenotype to each responding clone. Through fastp at Q25 and MiXCR, TCRdb rebuilt clones from the public reads, retaining in-frame beta chains. CDR3 protein sequences are deduplicated, and each keeps its most common genes and DNA. What appears here as the V and J calls and clone size reflects TCRdb's work, not the paper's. In this sample the table shows around 310,000 distinct CDR3 sequences, roughly 13% of which occur a single time. The ten largest clones add up to around a fifth of the sample.

The receptor was derived from a man in his late teens or twenties who had mild COVID-19 (a few samples of this study predate the infection). The sample titles of this study are shuffled in the database, so cell type and time point are left out; the donor was told from shared clones. The sequenced sample was PBMCs or a T cell subset sorted from them (not recorded which). Recombination joined TRBV7-3 with TRBJ2-7, with no D gene named confidently. The CDR3 protein: CASSHVRVTTYEQYF. The nucleotide sequence reads as follows: TGTGCCAGCAGCCATGTCCGGGTCACAACCTACGAGCAGTACTTC.